Shown below are 21 T cell receptor beta chains from a single sample sequenced in a study of read filtering for tumor transcriptome and immune sequencing. This library used roughly 0.4 ug RNA and molecular barcoded adaptors spanning alpha/delta and beta/gamma chains. TCRdb fed the reads into MiXCR, producing one record per CDR3 protein. The table lists about 40,000 distinct CDR3 sequences, 12% to 15% of them singletons. The material sequenced was a population of CD138-negative cells sorted from bone marrow. The receptors stem from a donor over 35 with multiple myeloma.

In its sample, this clonotype was seen many times. The gene calls are TRBV20-1 and TRBJ1-1, with TRBD1 matching 8 bases. Germline-derived CDR1 and CDR2 are DFQATT and SNEGSKA (reference sequence). The CDR3 loop spans 11 amino acids. J lost 8 bases, V lost 3 bases, and 2 bases had no gene match. The DNA of the CDR3 is TGCAGTGCTAGCGCAGGGGGCGAAGCTTTCTTT. Residues: CSASAGGEAFF.

This clonotype has ten or more counts. This chain uses TRBV24-1 with TRBJ2-1, with a possible D match to TRBD1 (7 bases). CDR1 KGHDR and CDR2 SFDVKD come from the germline V gene. The CDR3 totals 17 residues. V was cut by 6 bases and J by 4 bases, with 21 bases left in between. CDR3 sequence (DNA): TGTGCCACCAGTCTCGCTCCGCGGACAGGACTATACAATGAGCAGTTCTTC. Translated, it gives CATSLAPRTGLYNEQFF.

This clonotype was recorded a few times. A read error is possible here, since a much larger clone lies one base away. The genes are TRBV19 and TRBJ2-7; D is unresolved. The germline V gene encodes CDR1 LNHDA and CDR2 SQIVND (reference sequence). The CDR3 has 14 residues. Between the trimmed V and J ends, which lost 1 base and 2 bases, there was a span of 9 bases. CDR3 in DNA: TGTGCCAGTAGTATAGGGCCACAGCCCTACGAGCAGTACTTC. Protein product: CASSIGPQPYEQYF.

To note about this clonotype: Given a much more abundant clone one base away, this may be a read error. The rearrangement joins TRBV28 to TRBJ2-5; D is possibly TRBD1 (6 bases). Looked up from germline, CDR1 is MDHEN and CDR2 is SYDVKM. The CDR3 totals 15 residues. V was shortened by 5 bases and J by 1 base, with 14 bases between the two germline ends. The CDR3 protein is CASSPLTGRQETQYF. The CDR3 nucleotides read TGTGCCAGCAGTCCCCTGACAGGCCGCCAAGAGACCCAGTACTTC.

This clonotype was observed a few times. This clone may be a read error of a much larger clone one base away. The V and J genes are TRBV10-3 and TRBJ1-5, with D hard to call. This CDR3 has 12 amino acids. Per germline, CDR1 ENHRY and CDR2 SYGVKD. The chain's CDR3 is CAISDLGQPPHF. In DNA, the CDR3 is TGTGCCATCAGCGACCTAGGTCAGCCCCCGCATTTT.

This clonotype was seen ten or more times. The chain employs TRBV6-5 and TRBJ2-5, with D perhaps matching TRBD2 (6 bases). From germline, CDR1 is MNHEY and CDR2 SVGAGI. V was cut by 5 bases and J by 4 bases, with 14 bases left in between. The CDR3 runs 14 residues. The CDR3 region has the DNA TGTGCCAGCAGTAACCCTCAGGGAGGAGAGACCCAGTACTTC. Translated, it gives CASSNPQGGETQYF.

This clonotype was observed at least ten times. J is TRBJ2-7 and V is TRBV28; 10 nucleotides align to TRBD1. The CDR3 is 14 residues long. Germline V gives CDR1 MDHEN, CDR2 SYDVKM. V lost 6 bases to trimming and J lost 6 bases; unmatched junction nucleotides: 8. In nucleotides, the CDR3 is TGTGCCAGCAGCACCGGGACAGGGGAGTCCGAGCAGTACTTC. Amino acids: CASSTGTGESEQYF.

The chain employs TRBV6-2 or TRBV6-3 and TRBJ2-7; D not resolved. V lost 0 bases and J lost 4, with 7 bases in between. This CDR3 is 13 amino acids long. CDR1 is MNHEY and CDR2 is SVGEGT in the germline V gene. The CDR3: CASSYSVRYEQYF. The CDR3, as DNA: TGTGCCAGCAGTTACTCGGTGAGGTACGAGCAGTACTTC.

Many counts were recorded for this clonotype. The chain combines TRBV4-1 with TRBJ2-1, with D perhaps TRBD1 (6 bases). The CDR3 is 16 amino acids. Trimming stripped 5 bases from V and 3 bases from J, with 17 bases between. Germline V gives CDR1 MGHRA, CDR2 YSYEKL. The CDR3 sequence is CASSSRYETGYNEQFF. CDR3 sequence (DNA): TGCGCCAGCAGCTCAAGATATGAGACAGGCTACAATGAGCAGTTCTTC.

The table lists this clonotype with many counts. The chain couples TRBV5-1 to TRBJ2-5; D is possibly TRBD1 (5 bases). Trimming pared 0 bases from V and 5 bases from J, leaving 17 bases between. The CDR3 length is 16 residues. Germline values: CDR1 SGHRS, CDR2 YFSETQ. The CDR3 nucleotides read TGCGCCAGCAGCTTGGTTCTGACCCAGGGTTGGGAGACCCAGTACTTC. It translates to CASSLVLTQGWETQYF.

This clonotype showed up many times. This chain joins TRBV5-1 and TRBJ1-6; D is ambiguous. CDR3 length: 13 amino acids. Germline CDR1 SGHRS, CDR2 YFSETQ. V was shortened by 5 bases and J by 5 bases, with 8 bases between the two germline ends. CDR3 residues: CASRVSDNSPLHF. The DNA of the CDR3 is TGCGCCAGCAGGGTCAGCGATAATTCACCCCTCCACTTT. Using reference TRBV5-1 and TRBJ1-6 for the parts outside the CDR3, the full variable domain is KAGVTQTPRYLIKTRGQQVTLSCSPISGHRSVSWYQQTPGQGLQFLFEYFSETQRNKGNFPGRFSGRQFSNSRSEMNVSTLELGDSALYLCASRVSDNSPLHFGNGTRLTVT.

At least ten counts were recorded for this clonotype. The chain employs TRBV20-1 and TRBJ2-5; possibly TRBD2 for D (5 bases). The germline CDR1 and CDR2 sequences are DFQATT and SNEGSKA (reference sequence). V was trimmed by 3 bases and J by 4 bases, leaving 18 bases between them. The CDR3 runs to 15 residues. The CDR3 DNA is TGCAGTGCTAGCGGCGGGTCGGAGGTTCGAGAGACCCAGTACTTC. It translates to CSASGGSEVRETQYF.

Many counts were recorded for this clonotype. The chain has TRBV20-1 and TRBJ2-1; D remains ambiguous. V was clipped by 3 bases and J by 6 bases, with 12 bases between them. Germline loops: CDR1 DFQATT, CDR2 SNEGSKA (reference sequence). This CDR3 region has 13 residues. CDR3 in amino acids: CSASVDVSNEQFF. The CDR3 nucleotides read TGCAGTGCTAGTGTAGACGTCTCCAATGAGCAGTTCTTC.

This clonotype was seen ten or more times. The rearrangement uses TRBV6-2 or TRBV6-3 and TRBJ2-7, with 8 bases identical to TRBD2. CDR3 length equals 13 residues. V lost 7 bases and J lost 0; bases outside the gene matches: 2. Germline-derived CDR1 and CDR2 are MNHEY and SVGEGT. Here the CDR3 reads CASTSGSSYEQYF. Here the CDR3 DNA reads TGTGCCAGCACAAGCGGGAGCTCCTACGAGCAGTACTTC.

This rearrangement joins TRBV7-2 to TRBJ1-1; tentative D call: TRBD1 (6 bases). The germline CDR1 and CDR2 sequences are SGHTA and FQGNSA. Trimming removed 10 bases from V and 0 bases from J, with 18 bases in between. The CDR3 covers 15 residues. The CDR3 region is CAKSLGGGMNTEAFF. The CDR3 DNA sequence: TGTGCCAAAAGCTTAGGAGGGGGGATGAACACTGAAGCTTTCTTT. Variable domain in full (rest from reference TRBV7-2 and TRBJ1-1): GAGVSQSPSNKVTEKGKDVELRCDPISGHTALYWYRQSLGQGLEFLIYFQGNSAPDKSGLPSDRFSAERTGGSVSTLTIQRTQQEDSAVYLCAKSLGGGMNTEAFFGQGTRLTVV.

This clonotype was counted ten times or more. V gene TRBV5-1 combines with J gene TRBJ2-2; D is uncertain. The CDR3 consists of 14 residues. Looked up from germline, CDR1 is SGHRS and CDR2 is YFSETQ. V lost 0 bases and J 8 bases, leaving 11 bases between the germline ends. CDR3 DNA sequence: TGCGCCAGCAGCTTGGCCCGACTGTCAGGGGAGCTGTTTTTT. It translates to CASSLARLSGELFF.

Concerning this clonotype: A read error may explain this, as a much larger clone is one base away. This CDR3 is CSVEGKRTSGLNEQLF. Written as DNA, the CDR3 is TGCAGCGTTGAAGGTAAAAGGACTAGCGGGTTAAATGAGCAGCTCTTC. The chain recombines TRBV29-1 with TRBJ2-1, with TRBD2 matching 11 bases. Germline V gives CDR1 SQVTM, CDR2 ANQGSEA. The CDR3 loop spans 16 amino acids.

This clonotype was observed many times. The CDR3 region has the DNA TGCGCCAGCAGCCAATGGCAGGGAACTGGAAACACCATATATTTT. Translated: CASSQWQGTGNTIYF. The chain uses TRBV4-1 and TRBJ1-3; D perhaps matches TRBD1 (5 bases). This CDR3 has 15 amino acids. V was trimmed by 2 bases and J by 2 bases, leaving 10 bases between them. Germline CDR1 and CDR2: MGHRA and YSYEKL.

With respect to this clonotype: A far larger clone is just one base off, so this is likely a read error. The chain links TRBV5-8 to TRBJ2-2; D perhaps matches TRBD2 (5 bases). The CDR3 consists of 14 residues. Germline loops: CDR1 SGHTS, CDR2 YDEGEE. CDR3 amino acids: CASSYDVNTGELLF. CDR3 DNA: TGTGCCAGCAGCTATGATGTGAACACCGGGGAGCTGCTTTTT.

This clonotype was detected many times. The gene calls are TRBV20-1 and TRBJ2-1, with 9 bases lining up with TRBD2. The junction had 15 bases not matched to a gene; V was cut back by 5 bases and J by 7 bases. This CDR3 comprises 16 residues. CDR1 and CDR2 (germline): DFQATT, SNEGSKA (reference sequence). In DNA, the CDR3 is TGCAGTGCTCACCCAACGAATAGCGGGAGCAAAAATGAGCAGTTCTTC. Translating gives CSAHPTNSGSKNEQFF.

In this sample, this clonotype turned up many times. The chain uses TRBV19 and TRBJ2-4; unclear D gene. This CDR3 comprises 20 residues. Trimming stripped 5 bases from V and 0 bases from J, with 26 bases between. The germline V gene encodes CDR1 LNHDA and CDR2 SQIVND (reference sequence). The CDR3 spells CASSDPSGSRFYIAKNIQYF. The CDR3, as DNA: TGTGCCAGTAGTGATCCATCGGGCTCGCGCTTCTACATAGCCAAAAACATTCAGTACTTC.